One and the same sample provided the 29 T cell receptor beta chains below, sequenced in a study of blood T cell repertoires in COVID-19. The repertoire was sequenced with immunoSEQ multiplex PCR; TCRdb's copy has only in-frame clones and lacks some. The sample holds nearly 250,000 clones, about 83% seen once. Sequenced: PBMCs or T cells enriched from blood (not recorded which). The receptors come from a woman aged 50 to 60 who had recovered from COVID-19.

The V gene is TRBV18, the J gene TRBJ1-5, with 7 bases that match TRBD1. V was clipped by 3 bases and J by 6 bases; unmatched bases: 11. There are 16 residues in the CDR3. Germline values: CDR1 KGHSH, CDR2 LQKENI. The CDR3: CASSPLVKGAGQPQHF. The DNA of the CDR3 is TGTGCCAGCTCACCTTTAGTGAAGGGGGCTGGTCAGCCCCAGCATTTT.

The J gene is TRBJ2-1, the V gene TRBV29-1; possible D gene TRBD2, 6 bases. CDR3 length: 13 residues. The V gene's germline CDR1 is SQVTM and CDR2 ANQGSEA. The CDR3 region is CSAGPAGYNEQFF. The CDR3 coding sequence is TGCAGTGCAGGGCCAGCGGGCTACAATGAGCAGTTCTTC.

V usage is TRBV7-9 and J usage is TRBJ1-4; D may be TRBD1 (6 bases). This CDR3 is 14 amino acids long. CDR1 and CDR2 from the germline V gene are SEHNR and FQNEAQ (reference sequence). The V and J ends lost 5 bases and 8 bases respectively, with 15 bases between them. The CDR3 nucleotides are TGTGCCAGCAGCCGGGACGGAAGGGGGGAAAAACTGTTTTTT. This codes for CASSRDGRGEKLFF.

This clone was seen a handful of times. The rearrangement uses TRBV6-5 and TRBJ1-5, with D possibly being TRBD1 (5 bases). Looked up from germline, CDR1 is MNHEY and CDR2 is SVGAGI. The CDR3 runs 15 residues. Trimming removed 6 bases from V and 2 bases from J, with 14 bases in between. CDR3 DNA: TGTGCCAGCAGCGACGACAGAAATGGCAATCAGCCCCAGCATTTT. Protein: CASSDDRNGNQPQHF.

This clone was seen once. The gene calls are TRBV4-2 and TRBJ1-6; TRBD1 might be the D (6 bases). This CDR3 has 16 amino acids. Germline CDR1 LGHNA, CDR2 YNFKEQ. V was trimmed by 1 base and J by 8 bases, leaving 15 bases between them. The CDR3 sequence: CASSQGEGGMDSPLHF. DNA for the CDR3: TGTGCCAGCAGCCAAGGTGAGGGGGGGATGGATTCACCCCTCCACTTT.

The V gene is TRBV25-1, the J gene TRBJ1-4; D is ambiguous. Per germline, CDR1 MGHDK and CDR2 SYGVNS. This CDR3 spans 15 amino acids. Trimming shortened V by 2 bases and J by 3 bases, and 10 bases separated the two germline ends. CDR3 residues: CASSEESGANEKLFF. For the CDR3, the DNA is TGTGCCAGCAGTGAAGAGTCGGGAGCTAATGAAAAACTGTTTTTT.

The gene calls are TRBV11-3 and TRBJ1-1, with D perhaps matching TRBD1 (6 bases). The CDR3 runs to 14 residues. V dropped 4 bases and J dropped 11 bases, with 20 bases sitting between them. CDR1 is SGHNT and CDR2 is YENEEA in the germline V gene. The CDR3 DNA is TGTGCCAGCAGCTCGGACTCTAGGGGGACGGCGGCTTTCTTT. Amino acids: CASSSDSRGTAAFF.

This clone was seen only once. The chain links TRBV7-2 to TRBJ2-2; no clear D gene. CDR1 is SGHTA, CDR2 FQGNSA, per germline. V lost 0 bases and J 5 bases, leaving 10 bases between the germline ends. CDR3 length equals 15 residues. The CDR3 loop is CASSLAMSYTGELFF. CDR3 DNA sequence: TGTGCCAGCAGCTTAGCGATGAGTTATACCGGGGAGCTGTTTTTT.

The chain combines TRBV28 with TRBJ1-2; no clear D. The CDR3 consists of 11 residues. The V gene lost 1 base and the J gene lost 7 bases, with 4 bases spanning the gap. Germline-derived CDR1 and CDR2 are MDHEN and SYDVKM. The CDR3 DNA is TGTGCCAGCAGTTTATTGAGTGGCTACACCTTC. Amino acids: CASSLLSGYTF.

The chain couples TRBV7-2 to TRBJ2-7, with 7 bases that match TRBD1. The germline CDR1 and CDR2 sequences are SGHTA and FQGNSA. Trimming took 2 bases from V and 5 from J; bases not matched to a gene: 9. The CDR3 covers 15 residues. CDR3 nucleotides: TGTGCCAGCAGCTTACAACAGACAGGGACCCACGAGCAGTACTTC. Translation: CASSLQQTGTHEQYF.

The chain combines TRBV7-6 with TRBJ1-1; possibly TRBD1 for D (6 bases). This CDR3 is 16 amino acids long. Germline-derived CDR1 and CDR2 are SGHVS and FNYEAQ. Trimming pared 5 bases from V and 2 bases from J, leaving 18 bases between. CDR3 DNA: TGTGCCAGCAGCCCGGACAGTGGGGGACCTAACACTGAAGCTTTCTTT. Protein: CASSPDSGGPNTEAFF.

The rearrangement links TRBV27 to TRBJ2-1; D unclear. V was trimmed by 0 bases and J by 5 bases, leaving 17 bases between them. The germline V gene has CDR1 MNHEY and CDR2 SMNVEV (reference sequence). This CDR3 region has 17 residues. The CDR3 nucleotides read TGTGCCAGCAGTTTATCCCTCCGGAGCGTGAGAGACAATGAGCAGTTCTTC. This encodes CASSLSLRSVRDNEQFF.

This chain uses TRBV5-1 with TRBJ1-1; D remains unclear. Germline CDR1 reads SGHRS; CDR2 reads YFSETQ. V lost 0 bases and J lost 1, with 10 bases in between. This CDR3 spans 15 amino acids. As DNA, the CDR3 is TGCGCCAGCAGCTTGGGTGGATCGGGGAACACTGAAGCTTTCTTT. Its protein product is CASSLGGSGNTEAFF.

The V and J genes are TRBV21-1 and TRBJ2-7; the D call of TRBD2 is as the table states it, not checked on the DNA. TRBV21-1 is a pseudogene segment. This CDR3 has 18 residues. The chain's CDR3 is CASSQTTPTSGRAWRQYF. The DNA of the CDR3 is TGTGCCAGCAGCCAAACCACGCCGACTAGCGGGAGGGCATGGCGGCAGTACTTC.

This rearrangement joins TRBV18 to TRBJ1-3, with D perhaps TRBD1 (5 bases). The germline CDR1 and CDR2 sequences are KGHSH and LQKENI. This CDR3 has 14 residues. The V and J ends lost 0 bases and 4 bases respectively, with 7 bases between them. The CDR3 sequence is CASSPPGVGNTIYF. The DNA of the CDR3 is TGTGCCAGCTCACCACCAGGGGTCGGAAACACCATATATTTT.

CDR3 DNA: TGTGCCAGCAGTGGCGGGGGGCACGGAGACGGAAACAATGAGCAGTTCTTC. It codes for CASSGGGHGDGNNEQFF. This chain joins TRBV6-1 and TRBJ2-1, with 8 bases matching TRBD2. The CDR3 runs 17 residues. In germline, CDR1 is MNHNS, CDR2 SASEGT. After removal of 4 bases from V and 5 bases from J, the junction contained 13 bases not matched to a gene.

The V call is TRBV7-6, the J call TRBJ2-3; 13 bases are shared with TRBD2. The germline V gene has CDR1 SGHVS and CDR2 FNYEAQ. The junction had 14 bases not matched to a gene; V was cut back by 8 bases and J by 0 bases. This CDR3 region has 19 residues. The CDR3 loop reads CASFGTSGISSMSTDTQYF. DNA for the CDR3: TGTGCCAGCTTCGGGACTAGCGGGATTTCGTCGATGAGCACAGATACGCAGTATTTT.

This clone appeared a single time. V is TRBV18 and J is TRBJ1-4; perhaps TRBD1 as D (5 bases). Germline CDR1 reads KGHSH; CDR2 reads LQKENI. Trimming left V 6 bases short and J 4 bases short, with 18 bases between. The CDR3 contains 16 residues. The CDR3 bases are TGTGCCAGCTCCCCGGCAGCCTCGGGACTTAATGAAAAACTGTTTTTT. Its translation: CASSPAASGLNEKLFF.

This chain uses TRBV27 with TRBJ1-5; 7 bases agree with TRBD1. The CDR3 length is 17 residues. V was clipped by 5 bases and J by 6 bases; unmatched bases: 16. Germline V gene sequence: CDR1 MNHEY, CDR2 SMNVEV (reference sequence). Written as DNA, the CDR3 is TGTGCCAGCAGTCTCACCCTTATAACAGGGGATGGTCAGCCCCAGCATTTT. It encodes CASSLTLITGDGQPQHF.

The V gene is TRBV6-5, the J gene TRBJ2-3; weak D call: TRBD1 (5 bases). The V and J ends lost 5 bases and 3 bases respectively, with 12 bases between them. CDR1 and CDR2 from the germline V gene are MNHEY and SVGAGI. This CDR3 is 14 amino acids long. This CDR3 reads CASSQPTETDTQYF. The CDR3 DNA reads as TGTGCCAGCAGTCAGCCGACAGAGACAGATACGCAGTATTTT.

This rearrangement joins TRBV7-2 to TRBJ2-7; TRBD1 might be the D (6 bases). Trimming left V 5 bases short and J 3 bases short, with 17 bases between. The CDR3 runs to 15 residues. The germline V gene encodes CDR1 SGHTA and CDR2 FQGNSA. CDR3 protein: CASSLRQDRGYEQYF. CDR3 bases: TGTGCCAGCAGCCTCCGACAGGATCGGGGCTACGAGCAGTACTTC.

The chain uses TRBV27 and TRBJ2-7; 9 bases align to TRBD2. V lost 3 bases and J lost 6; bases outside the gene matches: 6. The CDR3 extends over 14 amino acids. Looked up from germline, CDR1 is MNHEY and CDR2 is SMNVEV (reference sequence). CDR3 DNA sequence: TGTGCCAGCAGTTTCATTAGCGGGAGCGGCGAGCAGTACTTC. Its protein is CASSFISGSGEQYF.

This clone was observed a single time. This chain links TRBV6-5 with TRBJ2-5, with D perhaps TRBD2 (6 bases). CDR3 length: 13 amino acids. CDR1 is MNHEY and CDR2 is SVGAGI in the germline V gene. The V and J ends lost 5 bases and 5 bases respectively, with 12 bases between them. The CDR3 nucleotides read TGTGCCAGCAGTAAGGGAGGCCGGGAGACCCAGTACTTC. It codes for CASSKGGRETQYF.

The CDR3 DNA is TGTGCCAGCAGTTTCGGGACAGGCAACACCGGGGAGCTGTTTTTT. Residues: CASSFGTGNTGELFF. The rearrangement links TRBV28 to TRBJ2-2; 8 bases agree with TRBD1. V shed 3 bases, J shed 2 bases, and the junction held 2 bases outside the gene matches. Looked up from germline, CDR1 is MDHEN and CDR2 is SYDVKM. CDR3 length equals 15 residues. Based on the CDR3 plus reference TRBV28 and TRBJ2-2, the full variable domain is DVKVTQSSRYLVKRTGEKVFLECVQDMDHENMFWYRQDPGLGLRLIYFSYDVKMKEKGDIPEGYSVSREKKERFSLILESASTNQTSMYLCASSFGTGNTGELFFGEGSRLTVL.

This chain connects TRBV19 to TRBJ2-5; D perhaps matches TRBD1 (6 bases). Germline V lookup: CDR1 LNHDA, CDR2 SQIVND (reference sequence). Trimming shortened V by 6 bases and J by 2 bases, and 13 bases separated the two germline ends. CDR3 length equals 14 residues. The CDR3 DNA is TGTGCCAGTAGCACGACAGGAAATCAAGAGACCCAGTACTTC. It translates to CASSTTGNQETQYF.

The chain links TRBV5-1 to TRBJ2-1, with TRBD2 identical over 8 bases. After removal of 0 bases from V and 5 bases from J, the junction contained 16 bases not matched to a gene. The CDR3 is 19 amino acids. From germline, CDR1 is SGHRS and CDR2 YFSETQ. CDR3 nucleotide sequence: TGCGCCAGCAGCTTGGTTCCGGGACTAGAGGTTCTAATCAACAATGAGCAGTTCTTC. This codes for CASSLVPGLEVLINNEQFF.

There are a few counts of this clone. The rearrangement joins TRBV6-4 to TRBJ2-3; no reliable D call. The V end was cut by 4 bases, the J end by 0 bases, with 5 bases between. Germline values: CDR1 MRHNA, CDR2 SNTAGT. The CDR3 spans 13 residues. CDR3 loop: CASSATSTDTQYF. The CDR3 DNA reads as TGTGCCAGCAGTGCAACTAGCACAGATACGCAGTATTTT.

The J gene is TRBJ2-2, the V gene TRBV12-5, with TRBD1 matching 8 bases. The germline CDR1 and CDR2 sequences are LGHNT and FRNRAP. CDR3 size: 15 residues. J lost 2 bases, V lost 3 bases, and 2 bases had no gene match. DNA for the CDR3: TGTGCTAGTGGTTTCAGGGGGCGCAACACCGGGGAGCTGTTTTTT. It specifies CASGFRGRNTGELFF.

The CDR3 DNA follows: TGTGCCAGCAGCGTAGTGGGGACAGGGCTGCCCGAAGCTTTCTTT. This translates into CASSVVGTGLPEAFF. The V call is TRBV9, the J call TRBJ1-1; 9 bases align to TRBD1. The junction had 8 bases not matched to a gene; V was cut back by 0 bases and J by 8 bases. Germline V lookup: CDR1 SGDLS, CDR2 YYNGEE. This CDR3 is built from 15 residues.